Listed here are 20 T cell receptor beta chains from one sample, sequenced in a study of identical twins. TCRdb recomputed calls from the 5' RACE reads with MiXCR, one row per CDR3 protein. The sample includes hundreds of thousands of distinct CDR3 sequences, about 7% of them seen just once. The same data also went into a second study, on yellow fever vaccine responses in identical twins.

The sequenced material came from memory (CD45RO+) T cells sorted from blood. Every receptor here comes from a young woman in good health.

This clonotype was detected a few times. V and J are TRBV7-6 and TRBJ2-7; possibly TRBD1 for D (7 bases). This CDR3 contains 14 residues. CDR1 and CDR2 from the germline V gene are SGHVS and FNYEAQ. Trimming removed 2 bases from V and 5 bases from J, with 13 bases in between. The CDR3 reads CASSLQGGMNEQYF. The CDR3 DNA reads TGTGCCAGCAGCTTACAGGGGGGAATGAACGAGCAGTACTTC.

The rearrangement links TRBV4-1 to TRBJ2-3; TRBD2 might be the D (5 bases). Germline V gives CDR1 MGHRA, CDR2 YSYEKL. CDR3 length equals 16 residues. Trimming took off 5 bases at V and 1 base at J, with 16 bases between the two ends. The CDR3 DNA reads TGCGCCAGCAGCTCACCCAGCGGATATGGCACAGATACGCAGTATTTT. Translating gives CASSSPSGYGTDTQYF.

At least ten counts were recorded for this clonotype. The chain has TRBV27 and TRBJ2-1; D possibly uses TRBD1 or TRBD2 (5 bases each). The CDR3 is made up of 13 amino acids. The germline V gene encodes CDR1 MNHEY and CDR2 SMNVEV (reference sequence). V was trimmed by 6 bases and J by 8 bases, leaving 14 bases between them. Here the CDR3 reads CASSEGFLDEQFF. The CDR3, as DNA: TGTGCCAGCAGCGAGGGGTTTTTGGATGAGCAGTTCTTC.

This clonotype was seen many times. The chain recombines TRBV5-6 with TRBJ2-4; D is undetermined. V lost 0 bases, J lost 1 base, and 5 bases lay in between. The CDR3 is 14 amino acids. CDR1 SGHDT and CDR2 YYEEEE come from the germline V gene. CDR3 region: CASSLASAKNIQYF. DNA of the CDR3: TGTGCCAGCAGCTTGGCCTCGGCCAAAAACATTCAGTACTTC.

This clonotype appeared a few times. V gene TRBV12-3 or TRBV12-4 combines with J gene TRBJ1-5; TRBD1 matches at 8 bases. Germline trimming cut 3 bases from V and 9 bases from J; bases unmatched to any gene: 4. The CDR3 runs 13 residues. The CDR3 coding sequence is TGTGCCAGCAGTTTCAGGGGGCCAGGGCCCCAGCATTTT. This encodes CASSFRGPGPQHF.

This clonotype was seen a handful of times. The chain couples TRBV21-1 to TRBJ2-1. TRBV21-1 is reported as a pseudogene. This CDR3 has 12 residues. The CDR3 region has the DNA TGTGCCAGCAGCAAAGTCGTCAATGAGCAGTTCTTC. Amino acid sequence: CASSKVVNEQFF.

CDR3 coding DNA: TGCGCCAGCAGCCCGGCGGGCTCGAGGGAGACCCAGTACTTC. Residues: CASSPAGSRETQYF. This sequence joins TRBV5-1 and TRBJ2-5, with D possibly matching TRBD2 (5 bases). Trimming pared 4 bases from V and 5 bases from J, leaving 15 bases between. The CDR3 has 14 amino acids. Germline lookup yields CDR1 SGHRS and CDR2 YFSETQ.

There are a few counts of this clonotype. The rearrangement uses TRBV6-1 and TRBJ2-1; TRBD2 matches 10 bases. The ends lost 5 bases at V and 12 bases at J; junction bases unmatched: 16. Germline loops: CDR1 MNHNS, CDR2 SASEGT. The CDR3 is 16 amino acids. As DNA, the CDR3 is TGTGCCAGCAGTAAAACCGGGACTAGCGTAGCGCTGGGGCAGTTCTTC. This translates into CASSKTGTSVALGQFF.

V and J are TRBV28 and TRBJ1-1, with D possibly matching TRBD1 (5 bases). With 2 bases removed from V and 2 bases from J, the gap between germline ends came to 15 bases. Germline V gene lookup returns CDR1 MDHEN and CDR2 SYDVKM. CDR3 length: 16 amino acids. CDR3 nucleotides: TGTGCCAGCAGTTTACCCGGCGGGGGATATAACACTGAAGCTTTCTTT. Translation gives CASSLPGGGYNTEAFF.

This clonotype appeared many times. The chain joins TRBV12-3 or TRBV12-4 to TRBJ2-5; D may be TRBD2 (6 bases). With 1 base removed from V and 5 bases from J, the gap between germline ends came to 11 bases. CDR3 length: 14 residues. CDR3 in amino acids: CASSLVLEGETQYF. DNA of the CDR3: TGTGCCAGCAGTTTAGTCTTGGAGGGGGAGACCCAGTACTTC.

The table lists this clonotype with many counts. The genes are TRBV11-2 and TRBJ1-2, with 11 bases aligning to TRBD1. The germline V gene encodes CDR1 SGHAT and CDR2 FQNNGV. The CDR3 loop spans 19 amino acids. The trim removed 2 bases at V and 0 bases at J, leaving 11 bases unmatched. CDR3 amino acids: CASSLTRTGGRLANYGYTF. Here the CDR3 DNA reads TGTGCCAGCAGCTTAACCCGGACAGGGGGCCGTCTCGCTAACTATGGCTACACCTTC.

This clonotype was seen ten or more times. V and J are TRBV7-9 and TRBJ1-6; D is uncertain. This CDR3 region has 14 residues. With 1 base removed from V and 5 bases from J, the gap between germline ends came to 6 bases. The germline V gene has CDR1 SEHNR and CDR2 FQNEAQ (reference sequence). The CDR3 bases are TGTGCCAGCAGCTTAGGCCCGGATAATTCACCCCTCCACTTT. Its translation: CASSLGPDNSPLHF.

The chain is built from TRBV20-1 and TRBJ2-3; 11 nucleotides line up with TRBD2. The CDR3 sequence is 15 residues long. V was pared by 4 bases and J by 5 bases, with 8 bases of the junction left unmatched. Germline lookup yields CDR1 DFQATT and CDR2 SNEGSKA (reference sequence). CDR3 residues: CSATTGTSGQDTQYF. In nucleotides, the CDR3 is TGCAGTGCTACTACCGGGACTAGCGGACAAGATACGCAGTATTTT.

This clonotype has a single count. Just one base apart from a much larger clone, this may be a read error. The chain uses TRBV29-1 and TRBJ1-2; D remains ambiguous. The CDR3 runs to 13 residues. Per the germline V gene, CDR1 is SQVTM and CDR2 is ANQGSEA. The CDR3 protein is CSDELEWIRGYTF. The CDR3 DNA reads TGCAGCGATGAATTGGAGTGGATTCGGGGCTACACCTTC.

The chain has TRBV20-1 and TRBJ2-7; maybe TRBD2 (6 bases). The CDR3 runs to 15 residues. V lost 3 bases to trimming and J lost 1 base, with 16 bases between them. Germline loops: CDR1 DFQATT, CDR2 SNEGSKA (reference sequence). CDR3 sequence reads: CSASDTSSGSYEQYF. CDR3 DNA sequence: TGCAGTGCTAGCGACACTAGCTCTGGTTCCTACGAGCAGTACTTC.

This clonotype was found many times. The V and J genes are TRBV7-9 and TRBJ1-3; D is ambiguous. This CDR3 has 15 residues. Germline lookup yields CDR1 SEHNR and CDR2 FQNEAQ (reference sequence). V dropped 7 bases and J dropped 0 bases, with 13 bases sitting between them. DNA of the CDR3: TGTGCCAGCACCCCCGTCGCCCGCTCTGGAAACACCATATATTTT. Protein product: CASTPVARSGNTIYF.

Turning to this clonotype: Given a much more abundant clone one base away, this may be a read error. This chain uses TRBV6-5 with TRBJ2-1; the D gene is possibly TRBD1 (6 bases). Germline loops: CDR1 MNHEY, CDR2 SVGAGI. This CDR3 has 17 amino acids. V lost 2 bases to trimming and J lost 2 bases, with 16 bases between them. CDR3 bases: TGTGCCAGCAGTTACGGGGGCGTGGGAGCAACCTACAATGAGCAGTTCTTC. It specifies CASSYGGVGATYNEQFF.

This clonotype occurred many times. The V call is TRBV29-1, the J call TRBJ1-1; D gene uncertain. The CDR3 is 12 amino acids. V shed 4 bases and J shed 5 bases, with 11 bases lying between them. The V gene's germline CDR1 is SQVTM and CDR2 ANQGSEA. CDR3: CSVGRLGTEAFF. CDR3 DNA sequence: TGCAGCGTTGGGAGGTTGGGGACTGAAGCTTTCTTT. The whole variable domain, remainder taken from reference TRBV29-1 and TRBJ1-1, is SAVISQKPSRDICQRGTSLTIQCQVDSQVTMMFWYRQQPGQSLTLIATANQGSEATYESGFVIDKFPISRPNLTFSTLTVSNMSPEDSSIYLCSVGRLGTEAFFGQGTRLTVV.

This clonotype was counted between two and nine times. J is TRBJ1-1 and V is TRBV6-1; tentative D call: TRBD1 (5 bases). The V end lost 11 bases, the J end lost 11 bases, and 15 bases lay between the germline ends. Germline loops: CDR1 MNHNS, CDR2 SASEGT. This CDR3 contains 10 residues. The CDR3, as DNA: TGTGCCTCGCTGGACACCCGGGCTTTCTTT. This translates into CASLDTRAFF.

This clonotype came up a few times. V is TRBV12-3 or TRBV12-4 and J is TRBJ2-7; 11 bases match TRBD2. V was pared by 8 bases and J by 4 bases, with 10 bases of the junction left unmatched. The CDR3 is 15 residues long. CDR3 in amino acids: CASGQVSSGRYEQYF. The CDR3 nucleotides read TGTGCCAGCGGACAAGTCTCTAGCGGGAGGTACGAGCAGTACTTC.